This T cell receptor (beta chain) was documented in a study of shared clonotypes between healthy human individuals. Concerning this clone itself: Its cognate antigen is unknown.

Using immunoSEQ multiplex PCR, the repertoire was profiled, and TCRdb retains in-frame clones only, with some absent. The sample shows about 1.5 million clones, around 97% of them seen only once. The study's findings and limits: Sequencing depth was predicted to influence how clonotypes are shared among donors.

The TCR was taken from a man aged 30 to 45 in good health. Sequenced input: naive CD4+ T cells sorted from blood. Noted subset: CD45RA+ positively selected.

The CDR3 sequence: CSVDRAGRIYNEQFF. The CDR3 DNA reads TGCAGCGTCGATAGAGCGGGCCGGATTTACAATGAGCAGTTCTTC. The chain combines TRBV29-1 with TRBJ2-1; perhaps TRBD2 as D (6 bases). The CDR3 is 15 residues long. Looked up from germline, CDR1 is SQVTM and CDR2 is ANQGSEA. Deletions cut 6 bases from V and 4 bases from J, with 19 bases between.